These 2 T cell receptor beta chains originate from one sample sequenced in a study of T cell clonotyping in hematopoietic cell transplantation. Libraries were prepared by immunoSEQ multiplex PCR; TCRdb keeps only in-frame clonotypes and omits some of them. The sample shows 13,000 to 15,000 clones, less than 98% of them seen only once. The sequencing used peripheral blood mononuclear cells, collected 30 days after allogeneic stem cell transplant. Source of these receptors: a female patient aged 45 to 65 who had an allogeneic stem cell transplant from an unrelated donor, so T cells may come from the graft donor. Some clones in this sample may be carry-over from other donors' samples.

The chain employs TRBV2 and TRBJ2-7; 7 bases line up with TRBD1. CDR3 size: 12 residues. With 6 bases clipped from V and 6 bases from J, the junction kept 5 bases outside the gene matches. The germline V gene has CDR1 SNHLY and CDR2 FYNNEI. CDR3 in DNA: TGTGCCAGCAGCGGCCAGGGGGTCGAGCAGTACTTC. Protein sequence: CASSGQGVEQYF.

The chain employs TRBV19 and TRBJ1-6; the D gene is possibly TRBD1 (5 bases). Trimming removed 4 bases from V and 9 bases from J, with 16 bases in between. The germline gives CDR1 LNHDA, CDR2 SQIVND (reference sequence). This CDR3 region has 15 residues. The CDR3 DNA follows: TGTGCCAGTAGTACCGATAGTTACAGGTCTTCACCCCTCCACTTT. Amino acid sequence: CASSTDSYRSSPLHF. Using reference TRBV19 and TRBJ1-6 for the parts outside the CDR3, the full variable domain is DGGITQSPKYLFRKEGQNVTLSCEQNLNHDAMYWYRQDPGQGLRLIYYSQIVNDFQKGDIAEGYSVSREKKESFPLTVTSAQKNPTAFYLCASSTDSYRSSPLHFGNGTRLTVT.